The 19 T cell receptor beta chains below all came from one sample that was sequenced in a study of T cell changes during pregnancy in multiple sclerosis. Data came from immunoSEQ multiplex PCR; TCRdb stores just in-frame clones and leaves some out. The data show around 72,000 clones, 90% to 95% seen once. Sequenced here: peripheral blood, sampled in the second trimester of pregnancy. Receptors originate from a female donor in good health, enrolled as a control in a pregnancy study.

The chain carries TRBV7-2 and TRBJ1-4; no clear D. V was trimmed by 5 bases and J by 7 bases, leaving 14 bases between them. This CDR3 spans 14 amino acids. The V gene's germline CDR1 is SGHTA and CDR2 FQGNSA. CDR3 coding DNA: TGTGCCAGCAGCCAGAGGGAAGGTGCTGAAAAACTGTTTTTT. Its translation is CASSQREGAEKLFF.

The chain links TRBV7-9 to TRBJ2-3; 12 bases are shared with TRBD2. V lost 5 bases and J lost 4; bases outside the gene matches: 4. Germline-derived CDR1 and CDR2 are SEHNR and FQNEAQ (reference sequence). CDR3 length equals 15 residues. CDR3 region: CASSATSGGSDTQYF. CDR3 in DNA: TGTGCCAGCAGCGCCACTAGCGGGGGGTCAGATACGCAGTATTTT.

J is TRBJ1-1 and V is TRBV2; 7 nucleotides match TRBD1. The V segment lost 4 bases and the J segment 0 bases; nucleotides outside the gene matches: 11. This CDR3 contains 17 residues. The germline CDR1 and CDR2 sequences are SNHLY and FYNNEI. CDR3 in amino acids: CASSGDRTANMNTEAFF. CDR3 DNA: TGTGCCAGCAGTGGGGACAGAACGGCCAACATGAACACTGAAGCTTTCTTT.

The rearrangement joins TRBV30 to TRBJ1-5; tentative D call: TRBD1 (5 bases). With 8 bases removed from V and 7 bases from J, the gap between germline ends came to 15 bases. The CDR3 contains 12 residues. The germline CDR1 and CDR2 sequences are GTSNPN and SVGIG (reference sequence). The CDR3 coding sequence is TGTGCCCTTTCGTCCGGGGGACAGCCCCAGCATTTT. Translated: CALSSGGQPQHF.

The chain links TRBV2 to TRBJ1-2; D possibly corresponds to TRBD1 (6 bases). The V gene's germline CDR1 is SNHLY and CDR2 FYNNEI. Trimming removed 1 base at V and 6 bases at J, with 9 bases between. This CDR3 has 13 residues. CDR3 loop: CASSEGQANGYTF. CDR3 DNA: TGTGCCAGCAGTGAAGGACAGGCGAATGGCTACACCTTC. Based on the CDR3 plus reference TRBV2 and TRBJ1-2, the full variable domain is EPEVTQTPSHQVTQMGQEVILRCVPISNHLYFYWYRQILGQKVEFLVSFYNNEISEKSEIFDDQFSVERPDGSNFTLKIRSTKLEDSAMYFCASSEGQANGYTFGSGTRLTVV.

The chain uses TRBV28 and TRBJ2-7, with TRBD2 matching 8 bases. J lost 2 bases, V lost 7 bases, and 10 bases had no gene match. Germline-derived CDR1 and CDR2 are MDHEN and SYDVKM. The CDR3 length is 15 residues. In DNA form, the CDR3 reads TGTGCCAGCAAGGAGGAGCGGGGGTCCACCTACGAGCAGTACTTC. This encodes CASKEERGSTYEQYF.

This clone was found a few times. The rearrangement joins TRBV10-3 to TRBJ2-7, with D unresolved. The CDR3 has 14 amino acids. Trimming removed 6 bases at V and 4 bases at J, with 16 bases between. Germline CDR1 and CDR2: ENHRY and SYGVKD. This CDR3 reads CAIRLEPTAYEQYF. The CDR3 DNA sequence: TGTGCCATCAGGCTGGAACCCACAGCTTACGAGCAGTACTTC.

This clone was seen just once. The chain has TRBV2 and TRBJ1-1; no clear D. CDR1 SNHLY and CDR2 FYNNEI come from the germline V gene. This CDR3 spans 13 amino acids. Deletions cut 5 bases from V and 1 base from J, with 8 bases between. The CDR3 protein is CASSQQTNTEAFF. DNA of the CDR3: TGTGCCAGCAGTCAACAGACGAACACTGAAGCTTTCTTT.

The chain joins TRBV10-3 to TRBJ1-1; 9 bases line up with TRBD1. V trimming: 10 bases; J trimming: 7 bases; junction bases outside the gene matches: 10. Germline CDR1 ENHRY, CDR2 SYGVKD. The CDR3 length is 13 residues. The CDR3 spells CARSSDRGGEAFF. In nucleotides, the CDR3 is TGTGCCAGGTCGTCGGACAGGGGCGGTGAAGCTTTCTTT.

The DNA for the CDR3 is TGTGCCAGCTCATCGGGACAAGAGACCCAGTACTTC. This gives the protein CASSSGQETQYF. V is TRBV18 and J is TRBJ2-5; TRBD2 might be the D (5 bases). Germline V gene data show CDR1 as KGHSH and CDR2 as LQKENI. The CDR3 runs 12 residues. Trimming left V 5 bases short and J 2 bases short, with 6 bases between.

This clone has a handful of counts. The chain recombines TRBV4-3 with TRBJ1-2; 7 bases agree with TRBD1. V was clipped by 2 bases and J by 6 bases; unmatched bases: 6. Per germline, CDR1 LGHNA and CDR2 YSLEER. The CDR3 contains 14 residues. This CDR3 reads CASSQLNRGHGYTF. The CDR3 DNA reads TGCGCCAGCAGCCAACTCAACAGGGGTCATGGCTACACCTTC.

V usage is TRBV4-2 and J usage is TRBJ2-3; tentative D call: TRBD1 (6 bases). V lost 3 bases, J lost 6 bases, and 19 bases lay in between. Germline V gives CDR1 LGHNA, CDR2 YNFKEQ. This CDR3 region has 16 residues. DNA for the CDR3: TGTGCCAGCAGCCACGCTACTAGGGGGAGTATGGATACGCAGTATTTT. Its translation: CASSHATRGSMDTQYF.

V usage is TRBV10-2 and J usage is TRBJ2-1; 10 nucleotides agree with TRBD2. Germline V gene lookup returns CDR1 WSHSY and CDR2 SAAADI. This CDR3 spans 13 amino acids. With V trimmed by 7 bases and J by 9 bases, 6 bases remained unmatched. Here the CDR3 reads CASNSGGLGEQFF. The DNA of the CDR3 is TGCGCCAGCAATAGCGGGGGGCTAGGTGAGCAGTTCTTC.

The chain joins TRBV4-3 to TRBJ1-6; D might be TRBD1 (5 bases). Germline V CDR1 and CDR2: LGHNA, YSLEER. The CDR3 spans 15 residues. The germline V and J ends were trimmed by 6 bases and 7 bases, with 16 bases remaining between them. CDR3 region: CASREVAGGNSPLHF. CDR3 sequence (DNA): TGCGCCAGCAGAGAGGTGGCCGGGGGGAATTCACCCCTCCACTTT.

A few counts support this clone. CDR3 residues: CATSRTGTGSYTF. Written as DNA, the CDR3 is TGTGCCACCAGCAGAACCGGGACAGGGAGCTACACCTTC. The chain combines TRBV15 with TRBJ1-2; 9 bases are shared with TRBD1. Germline V lookup: CDR1 LNHNV, CDR2 YYDKDF (reference sequence). This CDR3 spans 13 amino acids. The V segment lost 2 bases and the J segment 9 bases; nucleotides outside the gene matches: 4.

V is TRBV4-2 and J is TRBJ1-2, with 9 bases matching TRBD1. Germline CDR1 is LGHNA and CDR2 is YNFKEQ. CDR3 length: 17 amino acids. The V and J ends lost 4 bases and 6 bases, in that order; junction bases with no gene match: 15. CDR3 protein: CASSPEGGTGIGNGYTF. CDR3 in DNA: TGTGCCAGCAGCCCAGAGGGCGGGACAGGGATAGGGAATGGCTACACCTTC.

This clone was seen just once. The chain has TRBV5-1 and TRBJ2-3, with D tentatively TRBD2 (6 bases). Germline CDR1 reads SGHRS; CDR2 reads YFSETQ. Trimming shortened V by 0 bases and J by 2 bases, and 13 bases separated the two germline ends. The CDR3 loop spans 16 amino acids. The CDR3 region has the DNA TGCGCCAGCAGCTTGGACAGGACGGGGGTCACAGATACGCAGTATTTT. Translating gives CASSLDRTGVTDTQYF. Combining the CDR3 with reference TRBV5-1 and TRBJ2-3 gives the whole variable domain KAGVTQTPRYLIKTRGQQVTLSCSPISGHRSVSWYQQTPGQGLQFLFEYFSETQRNKGNFPGRFSGRQFSNSRSEMNVSTLELGDSALYLCASSLDRTGVTDTQYFGPGTRLTVL.

This chain links TRBV28 with TRBJ2-5, with 11 bases lining up with TRBD2. The germline V gene has CDR1 MDHEN and CDR2 SYDVKM. The CDR3 is 16 amino acids. V lost 5 bases and J lost 5; bases outside the gene matches: 10. CDR3 coding DNA: TGTGCCAGCAGTCCAAGGGGACTAGCGGTGCAGGAGACCCAGTACTTC. Amino acids: CASSPRGLAVQETQYF. The full variable domain, its missing parts supplied by reference TRBV28 and TRBJ2-5, is DVKVTQSSRYLVKRTGEKVFLECVQDMDHENMFWYRQDPGLGLRLIYFSYDVKMKEKGDIPEGYSVSREKKERFSLILESASTNQTSMYLCASSPRGLAVQETQYFGPGTRLLVL.

V gene TRBV6-5 combines with J gene TRBJ1-3, with D perhaps matching TRBD1 (6 bases). Germline V gene lookup returns CDR1 MNHEY and CDR2 SVGAGI. The CDR3 contains 15 residues. V gave up 6 bases and J gave up 4 bases, with 16 bases separating them. CDR3 bases: TGTGCCAGCAGCCCCCAGGGGAATAAGGGAAACACCATATATTTT. It yields the protein CASSPQGNKGNTIYF.